The 21 T cell receptor beta chains presented below share a single source sample, sequenced in a study of graft-versus-host responses after intestinal transplantation. Which antigens these TCRs recognize remains unknown. Sequenced by immunoSEQ multiplex PCR; TCRdb stores in-frame clones only, minus some. This sample has about 88,000 clones, with approximately 87% found just once. Here the sequenced sample was unstimulated CD4+ T cells sorted from spleen or lymph node cells, taken before intestinal transplant. The origin of the receptors is a human donor who received an intestinal transplant.

The J gene is TRBJ1-6, the V gene TRBV27; D is ambiguous. V was trimmed by 3 bases and J by 1 base, leaving 7 bases between them. Germline loops: CDR1 MNHEY, CDR2 SMNVEV (reference sequence). The CDR3 contains 15 residues. The CDR3, as DNA: TGTGCCAGCAGTTTGGCGGGTTCCTATAATTCACCCCTCCACTTT. Its protein is CASSLAGSYNSPLHF.

The V call is TRBV5-5, the J call TRBJ2-2; TRBD2 matches at 7 bases. V shed 4 bases and J 5 bases; nucleotides not matched to a gene: 14. The CDR3 extends over 17 amino acids. CDR1 and CDR2 (germline): SGHKS, YYEKEE (reference sequence). The CDR3 bases are TGTGCCAGCAGCGTGGAGGTGACACCGGGGGGTACCGGGGAGCTGTTTTTT. Translating it yields CASSVEVTPGGTGELFF.

A word on this clone: This sample includes further DNA sequences coding for the same CDR3. The CDR3 DNA reads TGCGCCAGCAGCTTGGGCGGGGGGGGATCCTACGAGCAGTACTTC. Residues: CASSLGGGGSYEQYF. The V and J genes are TRBV5-1 and TRBJ2-7, with TRBD2 identical over 9 bases. CDR3 size: 15 residues. The V and J ends lost 0 bases and 1 base, in that order; junction bases with no gene match: 2. Germline CDR1 is SGHRS and CDR2 is YFSETQ.

The table lists this clone with a count of one. The J gene is TRBJ2-2, the V gene TRBV29-1; TRBD2 matches at 10 bases. The germline V gene encodes CDR1 SQVTM and CDR2 ANQGSEA. CDR3 length equals 16 residues. V shed 3 bases, J shed 4 bases, and the junction held 8 bases outside the gene matches. DNA of the CDR3: TGCAGCGTTGATCCCAGCGGGGGGGCGGGCACCGGGGAGCTGTTTTTT. Amino acids: CSVDPSGGAGTGELFF.

This clone has a handful of counts. The CDR3, as DNA: TGTGCCAGCAGTGAAAACCGGGACAGGACATACGAGCAGTACTTC. It specifies CASSENRDRTYEQYF. The V gene is TRBV6-1, the J gene TRBJ2-7; 8 nucleotides align to TRBD1. The CDR3 has 15 amino acids. The V gene's germline CDR1 is MNHNS and CDR2 SASEGT. V was pared by 2 bases and J by 4 bases, with 7 bases of the junction left unmatched.

The chain uses TRBV13 and TRBJ2-3, with 9 bases that match TRBD2. The germline CDR1 and CDR2 sequences are PRHDT and FYEKMQ (reference sequence). The CDR3 extends over 15 amino acids. With V trimmed by 5 bases and J by 5 bases, 8 bases remained unmatched. CDR3: CASSRGGGAVDTQYF. In DNA, the CDR3 is TGTGCCAGCAGCCGAGGCGGGGGGGCAGTAGATACGCAGTATTTT.

V gene TRBV5-5 combines with J gene TRBJ2-5; 10 bases line up with TRBD2. Per germline, CDR1 SGHKS and CDR2 YYEKEE (reference sequence). This CDR3 spans 15 amino acids. V was clipped by 1 base and J by 5 bases; unmatched bases: 5. The CDR3 DNA is TGTGCCAGCAGCTTGATTCAAGCGGGGGGGGAGACCCAGTACTTC. The encoded protein is CASSLIQAGGETQYF.

This clone was seen a single time. The genes are TRBV7-3 and TRBJ2-2; weak D call: TRBD1 (5 bases). Germline CDR1 is SGHTA and CDR2 is FQGTGA. The CDR3 is 14 amino acids. Trimming cost V 1 base and J 6 bases, with 9 bases left between them. The CDR3 DNA is TGTGCCAGCAGCTTAAGGCAGGGATCCGGGGAGCTGTTTTTT. Residues: CASSLRQGSGELFF.

Only one count was recorded for this clone. This chain uses TRBV7-3 with TRBJ2-2; no firm D call. V lost 1 base and J 4 bases, leaving 13 bases between the germline ends. In germline, CDR1 is SGHTA, CDR2 FQGTGA. This CDR3 region has 16 residues. DNA of the CDR3: TGTGCCAGCAGCTTAAGAACCCCCTCCAGCACCGGGGAGCTGTTTTTT. Protein: CASSLRTPSSTGELFF. Looking up the rest from reference TRBV7-3 and TRBJ2-2 gives the full variable domain: GAGVSQTPSNKVTEKGKYVELRCDPISGHTALYWYRQSLGQGPEFLIYFQGTGAADDSGLPNDRFFAVRPEGSVSTLKIQRTERGDSAVYLCASSLRTPSSTGELFFGEGSRLTVL.

This chain connects TRBV6-5 to TRBJ2-5; 12 nucleotides line up with TRBD2. J was trimmed by 5 bases and V by 7 bases; bases with no gene match: 8. Germline V lookup: CDR1 MNHEY, CDR2 SVGAGI. The CDR3 covers 15 residues. DNA for the CDR3: TGTGCCAGCACCCCCGGGACTAGCGGGTGGGAGACCCAGTACTTC. It translates to CASTPGTSGWETQYF.

The V gene is TRBV7-8, the J gene TRBJ1-2; D might be TRBD1 (5 bases). The germline gives CDR1 SGHVS, CDR2 FQNEAQ. The CDR3 has 18 amino acids. V lost 0 bases and J 4 bases, leaving 21 bases between the germline ends. CDR3 bases: TGTGCCAGCAGCTTAGCGTCGGGGGATCATTTGGGGGGCTATGGCTACACCTTC. It specifies CASSLASGDHLGGYGYTF. The full variable domain, with the rest looked up from reference TRBV7-8 and TRBJ1-2, is GAGVSQSPRYKVAKRGQDVALRCDPISGHVSLFWYQQALGQGPEFLTYFQNEAQLDKSGLPSDRFFAERPEGSVSTLKIQRTQQEDSAVYLCASSLASGDHLGGYGYTFGSGTRLTVV.

The V and J genes are TRBV5-1 and TRBJ2-1, with TRBD2 as a possible D gene (6 bases). The CDR3 spans 16 residues. Germline CDR1 and CDR2: SGHRS and YFSETQ. The V end lost 6 bases, the J end lost 1 base, and 17 bases lay between the germline ends. This chain's CDR3 is CASNPTSPRSYNEQFF. The CDR3 DNA reads TGCGCCAGCAACCCCACTAGCCCGCGTTCCTACAATGAGCAGTTCTTC.

CDR3 nucleotide sequence: TGTGCCACCAGCAGAGATCGGTCTTTACAGGGGAACACTGAAGCTTTCTTT. Encoded protein: CATSRDRSLQGNTEAFF. V and J are TRBV15 and TRBJ1-1; possibly TRBD1 for D (6 bases). The CDR3 runs to 17 residues. Germline V lookup: CDR1 LNHNV, CDR2 YYDKDF (reference sequence). Trimming left V 0 bases short and J 1 base short, with 15 bases between.

The chain carries TRBV25-1 and TRBJ1-1; no clear D. V lost 4 bases to trimming and J lost 2 bases, with 17 bases between them. Germline values: CDR1 MGHDK, CDR2 SYGVNS. The CDR3 runs 16 residues. This CDR3 is CASSAPRGVTNTEAFF. Here the CDR3 DNA reads TGTGCCAGCAGTGCTCCGCGCGGGGTCACAAACACTGAAGCTTTCTTT.

The genes are TRBV10-1 and TRBJ1-2; D is unresolved. Germline V gene lookup returns CDR1 WNHNN and CDR2 SYGVQD (reference sequence). This CDR3 has 13 amino acids. V was pared by 3 bases and J by 7 bases, with 12 bases between. As DNA, the CDR3 is TGCGCCAGCAGTGACCGCCAAGCAGGTGGCTACACCTTC. Translated, it gives CASSDRQAGGYTF.

This chain connects TRBV6-1 to TRBJ1-4; 9 nucleotides agree with TRBD1. The V and J ends lost 1 base and 7 bases, in that order; junction bases with no gene match: 10. From germline, CDR1 is MNHNS and CDR2 SASEGT. This CDR3 contains 17 residues. This CDR3 reads CASSEVPGQGKGEKLFF. CDR3 in DNA: TGTGCCAGCAGTGAAGTCCCGGGACAGGGAAAGGGTGAAAAACTGTTTTTT.

The chain links TRBV15 to TRBJ2-1, with D tentatively TRBD2 (5 bases). Germline CDR1 reads LNHNV; CDR2 reads YYDKDF (reference sequence). Deletions cut 0 bases from V and 4 bases from J, with 22 bases between. The CDR3 is 19 amino acids. DNA of the CDR3: TGTGCCACCAGCAGAGATCCTTTGGCCAGGAGGTTTCGATACAATGAGCAGTTCTTC. Residues: CATSRDPLARRFRYNEQFF.

This sequence joins TRBV6-1 and TRBJ1-2; D perhaps matches TRBD1 (5 bases). CDR3 length equals 14 residues. V was cut by 8 bases and J by 1 base, with 14 bases left in between. Looked up from germline, CDR1 is MNHNS and CDR2 is SASEGT. The CDR3 protein is CASVRTLINYGYTF. In DNA form, the CDR3 reads TGTGCCAGCGTGAGGACACTAATTAACTATGGCTACACCTTC.

The chain employs TRBV7-3 and TRBJ1-6; D call uncertain. CDR3 length: 15 amino acids. Germline CDR1 and CDR2: SGHTA and FQGTGA. Trimming removed 4 bases from V and 10 bases from J, with 17 bases in between. CDR3 loop: CASSSRAGGGSPLHF. The CDR3 bases are TGTGCCAGCAGCTCAAGGGCGGGCGGTGGATCACCCCTCCACTTT.

This clone was detected only once. The V gene is TRBV10-3, the J gene TRBJ2-4; TRBD2 matches at 7 bases. The length of the CDR3 is 11 residues. The germline gives CDR1 ENHRY, CDR2 SYGVKD. The V and J ends lost 4 bases and 15 bases, in that order; junction bases with no gene match: 6. The DNA for the CDR3 is TGTGCCATCAGTGGGGAGGGGCGGGCGTACTTC. The encoded protein is CAISGEGRAYF.

The chain uses TRBV6-5 and TRBJ1-1; 7 positions match TRBD1. The V gene's germline CDR1 is MNHEY and CDR2 SVGAGI. With V trimmed by 2 bases and J by 9 bases, 6 bases remained unmatched. CDR3 length: 13 amino acids. CDR3 nucleotide sequence: TGTGCCAGCAGTTACAGGGGACAGAGCAAAGCTTTCTTT. Protein: CASSYRGQSKAFF.